The T cell receptor (beta chain) described here comes from a study of graft-versus-host responses after intestinal transplantation. Study context: As for transplant type, recipients had multivisceral, liver-intestinal, or isolated intestinal grafts. Every recipient underwent anti-thymocyte globulin induction, then tacrolimus and steroids for 2 to 3 years. Study-wide points: There were GvH clones found in recipient marrow, and some of them appeared first in ileum or blood.

This CDR3 region has 18 residues. Sequenced by immunoSEQ multiplex PCR; TCRdb stores in-frame clones only, minus some. The data show tens of thousands of clones, with more than 75% seen just once and approximately 8% held by the top ten. In its sample, this clone was seen a few times. What it binds is not known. The source is a human donor who was the organ donor for an intestinal transplant. Sequences were derived from unstimulated CD8+ T cells sorted from spleen or lymph node cells, sampled before transplant. The chain links TRBV21-1 to TRBJ2-7; TRBD1 is the table's D call and was not checked against the DNA. TRBV21-1 is tagged as a pseudogene. The CDR3 is CASSKALRDRLVSYEQYF. The DNA of the CDR3 is TGTGCCAGCAGCAAAGCGCTCAGGGACAGGCTGGTCTCCTACGAGCAGTACTTC.